This T cell receptor beta chain was found in a study of technical replicates of blood from a few donors. Some clones are missing from TCRdb's copy, which holds only in-frame ones; the method was immunoSEQ multiplex PCR. The repertoire holds 75,000 to 100,000 clones, with roughly 94% as singletons. The sample comprised T cells isolated from PBMCs. The origin of this receptor is a human donor in good health.

As DNA, the CDR3 is TGTGCCAGCAGCTTCGTGGAGGGTGGGACTGAAGCTTTCTTT. Its translation: CASSFVEGGTEAFF. V gene TRBV7-9 combines with J gene TRBJ1-1; no clear D. Per germline, CDR1 SEHNR and CDR2 FQNEAQ (reference sequence). The CDR3 runs 14 residues. V was shortened by 3 bases and J by 5 bases, with 13 bases between the two germline ends.